This T cell receptor (beta chain) was profiled in a study of T cell repertoires in cytomegalovirus infection. Study overall: Selected CMV epitopes included recently identified HLA-C-restricted ones as well as well-studied HLA-B-restricted ones.

This clonotype was recorded many times. Its target is unknown. The study's findings and limits: Summed public TCR beta family frequency identified CMV carriers bearing the relevant HLA.

There are 16 residues in the CDR3. From germline, CDR1 is SGHTA and CDR2 FQGTGA. With V trimmed by 5 bases and J by 3 bases, 6 bases remained unmatched. TCRdb re-called the reads with MiXCR, one entry per CDR3 protein. The profile shows 200,000 to 250,000 distinct CDR3 sequences, about 38% of them singletons. The chain joins TRBV7-3 to TRBJ2-1; the match to TRBD2 covers 11 bases. The sample here was CD8+ T cells from cultured PBMCs, taken from culture after CMV antigen stimulation. The source of this sequence is a human donor in good health (CMV status not recorded). Some clones in this sample may be carry-over from other donors' samples. CDR3 sequence: CASSKFTSGSYNEQFF. CDR3 in DNA: TGTGCCAGCAGCAAATTCACTAGCGGGAGCTACAATGAGCAGTTCTTC.